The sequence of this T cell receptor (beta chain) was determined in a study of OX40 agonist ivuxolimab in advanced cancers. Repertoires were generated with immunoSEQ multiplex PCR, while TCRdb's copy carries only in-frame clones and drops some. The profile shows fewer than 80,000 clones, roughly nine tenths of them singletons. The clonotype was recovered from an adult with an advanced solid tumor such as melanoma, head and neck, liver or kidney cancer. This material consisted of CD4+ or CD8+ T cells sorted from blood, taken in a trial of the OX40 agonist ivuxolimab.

The CDR3 DNA follows: TGCAGCGTTTCCTTACGGGAACCCTACGAGCAGTACTTC. Translation gives CSVSLREPYEQYF. The chain uses TRBV29-1 and TRBJ2-7, with D tentatively TRBD2 (5 bases). CDR1 SQVTM and CDR2 ANQGSEA come from the germline V gene. The CDR3 has 13 amino acids. Trimming cost V 5 bases and J 2 bases, with 13 bases left between them.